This T cell receptor beta chain comes out of a study of long-term antiretroviral therapy in people with HIV. Study information: The 2015 recommendation for immediate ART came about a decade after the earliest samples.

The length of the CDR3 is 12 residues. Sequencing used immunoSEQ v3.0 at survey level. Sequencing was performed with immunoSEQ multiplex PCR; in TCRdb, only in-frame clones are kept and a portion is missing. There are some 31,000 clones in the sample; roughly 97% occur only once, and approximately 2% lies in the top ten. This sample comprised unsorted PBMCs, obtained 7.6 years after starting antiretroviral therapy. This sequence originates from a man aged 25 to 40 with HIV. This rearrangement joins TRBV21-1 to TRBJ2-7; TRBD2 is taken as the D call from the table, unchecked against the DNA. TRBV21-1 is classified as a pseudogene. CDR3: CASSKGGGEQYF. CDR3 nucleotides: TGTGCCAGCAGCAAAGGAGGCGGCGAGCAGTACTTC.